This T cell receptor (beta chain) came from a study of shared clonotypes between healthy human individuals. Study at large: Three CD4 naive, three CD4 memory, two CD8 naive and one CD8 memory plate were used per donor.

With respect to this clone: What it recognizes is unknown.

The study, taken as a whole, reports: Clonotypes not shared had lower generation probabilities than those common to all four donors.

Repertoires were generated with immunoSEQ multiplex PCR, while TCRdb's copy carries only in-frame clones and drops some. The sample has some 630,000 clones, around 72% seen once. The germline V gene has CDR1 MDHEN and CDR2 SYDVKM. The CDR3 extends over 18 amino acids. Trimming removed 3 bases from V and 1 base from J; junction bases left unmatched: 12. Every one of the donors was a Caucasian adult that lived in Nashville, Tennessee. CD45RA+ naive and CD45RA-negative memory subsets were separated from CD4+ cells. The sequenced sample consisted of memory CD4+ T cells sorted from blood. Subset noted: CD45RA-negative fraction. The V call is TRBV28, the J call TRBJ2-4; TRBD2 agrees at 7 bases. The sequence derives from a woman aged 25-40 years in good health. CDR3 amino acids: CASSFPAGAEPAKNIQYF. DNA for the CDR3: TGTGCCAGCAGTTTTCCTGCGGGAGCGGAGCCGGCCAAAAACATTCAGTACTTC.